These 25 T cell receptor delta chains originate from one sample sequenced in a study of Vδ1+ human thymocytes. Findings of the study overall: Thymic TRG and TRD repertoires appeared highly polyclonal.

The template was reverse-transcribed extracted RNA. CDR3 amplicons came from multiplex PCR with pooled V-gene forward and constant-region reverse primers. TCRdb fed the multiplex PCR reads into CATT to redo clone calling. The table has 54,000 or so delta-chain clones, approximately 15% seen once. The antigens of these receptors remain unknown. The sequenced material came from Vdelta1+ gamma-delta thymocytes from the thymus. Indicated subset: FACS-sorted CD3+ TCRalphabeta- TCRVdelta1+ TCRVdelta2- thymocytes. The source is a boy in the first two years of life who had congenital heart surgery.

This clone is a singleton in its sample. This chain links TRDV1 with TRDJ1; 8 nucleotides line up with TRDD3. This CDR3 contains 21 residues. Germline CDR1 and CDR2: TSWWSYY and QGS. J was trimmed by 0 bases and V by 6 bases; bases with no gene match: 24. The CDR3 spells CALGLLAWLAGGHRYTDKLIF. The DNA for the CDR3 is TGTGCTCTTGGCCTTTTGGCCTGGCTCGCTGGGGGACATCGGTACACCGATAAACTCATCTTT.

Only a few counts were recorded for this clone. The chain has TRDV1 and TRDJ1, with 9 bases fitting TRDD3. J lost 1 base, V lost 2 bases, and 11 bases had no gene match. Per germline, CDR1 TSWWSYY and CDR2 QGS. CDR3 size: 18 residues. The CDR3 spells CALGEMFWGIPSTDKLIF. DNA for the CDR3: TGTGCTCTTGGGGAAATGTTCTGGGGGATCCCAAGCACCGATAAACTCATCTTT.

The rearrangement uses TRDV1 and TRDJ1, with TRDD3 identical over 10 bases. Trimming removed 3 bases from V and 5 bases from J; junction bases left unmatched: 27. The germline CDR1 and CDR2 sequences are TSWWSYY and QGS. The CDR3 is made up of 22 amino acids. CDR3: CALGENLDFSLLGGIRGDKLIF. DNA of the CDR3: TGTGCTCTTGGGGAGAACTTGGACTTTTCCTTGTTGGGGGGGATACGGGGAGATAAACTCATCTTT.

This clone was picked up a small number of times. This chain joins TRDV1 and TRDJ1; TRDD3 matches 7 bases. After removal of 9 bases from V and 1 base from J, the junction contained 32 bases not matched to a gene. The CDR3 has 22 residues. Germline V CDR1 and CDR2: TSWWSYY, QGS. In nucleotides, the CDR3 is TGTGCTCTCGCTGACCGATACGAGGCGACTTCGTGGGGATGGGGGAGCACCGATAAACTCATCTTT. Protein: CALADRYEATSWGWGSTDKLIF.

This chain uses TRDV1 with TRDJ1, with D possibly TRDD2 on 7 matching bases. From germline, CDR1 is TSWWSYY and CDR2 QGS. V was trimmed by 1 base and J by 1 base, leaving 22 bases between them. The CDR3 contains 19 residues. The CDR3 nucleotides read TGTGCTCTTGGGGAACGTTTCCTACGTTCACTGGGCGGCACCGATAAACTCATCTTT. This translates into CALGERFLRSLGGTDKLIF.

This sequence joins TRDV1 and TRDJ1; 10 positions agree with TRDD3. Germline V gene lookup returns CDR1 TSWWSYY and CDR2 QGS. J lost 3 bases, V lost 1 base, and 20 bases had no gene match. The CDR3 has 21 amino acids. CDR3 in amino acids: CALGERTSHRVLGDLPDKLIF. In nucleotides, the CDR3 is TGTGCTCTTGGGGAACGAACTTCCCATAGAGTACTGGGGGATTTGCCCGATAAACTCATCTTT.

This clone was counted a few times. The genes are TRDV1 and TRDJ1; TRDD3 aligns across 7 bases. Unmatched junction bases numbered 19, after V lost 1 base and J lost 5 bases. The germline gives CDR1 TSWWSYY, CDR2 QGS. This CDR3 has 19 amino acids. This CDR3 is CALGERWGPTPLLGDKLIF. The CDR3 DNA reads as TGTGCTCTTGGGGAACGGTGGGGTCCCACACCCCTACTGGGGGATAAACTCATCTTT.

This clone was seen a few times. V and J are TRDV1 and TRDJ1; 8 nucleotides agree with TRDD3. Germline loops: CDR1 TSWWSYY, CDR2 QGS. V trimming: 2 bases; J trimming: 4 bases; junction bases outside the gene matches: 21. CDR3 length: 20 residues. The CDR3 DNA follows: TGTGCTCTTGGGGAAGATCATTACGCCGGGGATACAGAGGAAGGCGATAAACTCATCTTT. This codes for CALGEDHYAGDTEEGDKLIF.

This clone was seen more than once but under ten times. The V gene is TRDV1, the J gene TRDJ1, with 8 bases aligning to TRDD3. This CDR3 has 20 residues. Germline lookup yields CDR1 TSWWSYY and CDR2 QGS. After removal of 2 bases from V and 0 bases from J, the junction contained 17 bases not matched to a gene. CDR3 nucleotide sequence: TGTGCTCTTGGGGAAAGGCCACTACTGGGGGTATCACGTGACACCGATAAACTCATCTTT. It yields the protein CALGERPLLGVSRDTDKLIF.

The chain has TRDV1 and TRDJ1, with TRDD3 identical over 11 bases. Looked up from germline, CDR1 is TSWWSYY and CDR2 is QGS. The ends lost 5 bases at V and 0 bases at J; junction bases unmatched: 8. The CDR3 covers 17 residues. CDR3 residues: CALGLLGDTLYTDKLIF. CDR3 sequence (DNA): TGTGCTCTTGGGCTTCTGGGGGATACCCTATACACCGATAAACTCATCTTT.

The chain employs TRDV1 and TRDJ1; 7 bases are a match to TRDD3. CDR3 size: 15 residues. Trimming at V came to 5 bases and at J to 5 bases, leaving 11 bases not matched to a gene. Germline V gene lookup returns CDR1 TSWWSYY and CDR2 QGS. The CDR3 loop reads CALGTSTDWGDKLIF. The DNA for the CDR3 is TGTGCTCTTGGGACCTCTACGGACTGGGGAGATAAACTCATCTTT.

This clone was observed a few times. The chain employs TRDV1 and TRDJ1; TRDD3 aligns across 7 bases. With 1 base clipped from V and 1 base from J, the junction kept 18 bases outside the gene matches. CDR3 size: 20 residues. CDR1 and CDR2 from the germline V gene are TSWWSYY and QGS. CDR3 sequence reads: CALGERPVRAGGSCTDKLIF. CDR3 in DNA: TGTGCTCTTGGGGAACGTCCGGTACGGGCTGGGGGCTCGTGCACCGATAAACTCATCTTT.

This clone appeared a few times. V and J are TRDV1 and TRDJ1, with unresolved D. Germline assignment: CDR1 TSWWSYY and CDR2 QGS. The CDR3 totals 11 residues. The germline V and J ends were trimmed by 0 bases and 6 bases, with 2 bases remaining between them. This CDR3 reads CALGELNKLIF. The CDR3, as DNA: TGTGCTCTTGGGGAACTTAATAAACTCATCTTT.

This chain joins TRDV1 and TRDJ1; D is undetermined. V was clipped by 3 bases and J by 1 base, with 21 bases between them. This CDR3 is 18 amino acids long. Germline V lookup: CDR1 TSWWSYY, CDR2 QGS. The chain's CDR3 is CALGEPSGVWPLTDKLIF. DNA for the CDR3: TGTGCTCTTGGGGAGCCATCCGGGGTTTGGCCGCTCACCGATAAACTCATCTTT.

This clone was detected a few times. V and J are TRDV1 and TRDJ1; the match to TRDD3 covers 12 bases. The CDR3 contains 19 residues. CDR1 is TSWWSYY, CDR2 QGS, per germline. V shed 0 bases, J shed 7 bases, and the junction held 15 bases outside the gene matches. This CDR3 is CALGELPPTGGYYRLKLIF. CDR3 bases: TGTGCTCTTGGGGAACTGCCCCCTACTGGGGGATACTACCGGCTTAAACTCATCTTT.

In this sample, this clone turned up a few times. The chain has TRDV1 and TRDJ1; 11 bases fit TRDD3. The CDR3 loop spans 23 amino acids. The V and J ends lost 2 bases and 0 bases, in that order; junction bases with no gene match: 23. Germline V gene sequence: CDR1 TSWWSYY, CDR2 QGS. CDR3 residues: CALGERIQKFSGGYGAYTDKLIF. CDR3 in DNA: TGTGCTCTTGGGGAAAGGATTCAGAAGTTCAGTGGGGGATACGGGGCGTACACCGATAAACTCATCTTT.

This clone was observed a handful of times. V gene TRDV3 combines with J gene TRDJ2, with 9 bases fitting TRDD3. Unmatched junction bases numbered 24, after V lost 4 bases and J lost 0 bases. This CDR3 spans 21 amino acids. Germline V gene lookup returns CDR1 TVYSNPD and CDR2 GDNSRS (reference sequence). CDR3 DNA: TGTGCCTCCCCTAATTCTCCCACACGGGGATACGGCAAAGCTTTGACAGCACAACTCTTCTTT. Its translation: CASPNSPTRGYGKALTAQLFF. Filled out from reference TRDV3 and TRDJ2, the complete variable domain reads CDKVTQSSPDQTVASGSEVVLLCTYDTVYSNPDLFWYRIRPDYSFQFVFYGDNSRSEGADFTQGRFSVKHILTQKAFHLVISPVRTEDSATYYCASPNSPTRGYGKALTAQLFFGKGTQLIVEP.

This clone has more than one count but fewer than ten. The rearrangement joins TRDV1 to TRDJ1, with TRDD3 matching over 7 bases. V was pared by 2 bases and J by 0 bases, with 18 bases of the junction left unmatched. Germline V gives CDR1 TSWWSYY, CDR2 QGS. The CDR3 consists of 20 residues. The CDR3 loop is CALGEGGRGYSVHHTDKLIF. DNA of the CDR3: TGTGCTCTTGGGGAAGGGGGCCGGGGATATTCGGTCCATCACACCGATAAACTCATCTTT.

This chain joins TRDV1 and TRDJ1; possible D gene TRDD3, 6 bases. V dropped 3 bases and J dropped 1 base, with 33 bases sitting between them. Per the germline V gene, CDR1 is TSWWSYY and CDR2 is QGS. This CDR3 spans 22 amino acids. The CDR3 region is CALGDEATIHGDRGWRTDKLIF. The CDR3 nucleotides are TGTGCTCTTGGGGATGAAGCTACAATACACGGGGATCGCGGGTGGCGCACCGATAAACTCATCTTT.

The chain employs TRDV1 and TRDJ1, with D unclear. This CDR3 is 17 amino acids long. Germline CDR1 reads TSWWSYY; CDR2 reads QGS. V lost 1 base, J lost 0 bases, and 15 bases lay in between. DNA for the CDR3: TGTGCTCTTGGGGAACCCCCAGGCCCCCGTTACACCGATAAACTCATCTTT. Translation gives CALGEPPGPRYTDKLIF.

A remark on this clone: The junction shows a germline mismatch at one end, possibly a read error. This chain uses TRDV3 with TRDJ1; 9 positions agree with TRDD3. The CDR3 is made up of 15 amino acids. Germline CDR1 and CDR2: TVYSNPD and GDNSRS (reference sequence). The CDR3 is CAPFGPGDTLDKLIF. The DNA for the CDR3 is TGTGCCCCATTCGGGCCGGGGGATACTCTCGATAAACTCATCTTC.

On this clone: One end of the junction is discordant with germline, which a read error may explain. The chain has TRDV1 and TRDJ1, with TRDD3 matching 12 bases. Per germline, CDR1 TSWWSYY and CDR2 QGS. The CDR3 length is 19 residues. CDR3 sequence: CAVGVPPLAGGYATDKLIF. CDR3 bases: TGTGCTGTTGGCGTCCCCCCGCTGGCTGGGGGATACGCGACCGATAAACTCATCTTT.

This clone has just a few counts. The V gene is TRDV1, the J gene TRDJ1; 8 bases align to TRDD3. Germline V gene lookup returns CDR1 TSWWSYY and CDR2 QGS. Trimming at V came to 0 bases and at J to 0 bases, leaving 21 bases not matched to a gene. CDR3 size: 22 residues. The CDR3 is CALGELSRTGGQTETDTDKLIF. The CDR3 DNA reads TGTGCTCTTGGGGAACTATCACGTACTGGGGGCCAGACGGAAACGGACACCGATAAACTCATCTTT.

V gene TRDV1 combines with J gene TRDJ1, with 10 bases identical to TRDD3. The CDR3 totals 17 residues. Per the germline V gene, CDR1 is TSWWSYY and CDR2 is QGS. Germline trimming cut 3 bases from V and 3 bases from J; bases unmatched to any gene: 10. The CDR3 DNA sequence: TGTGCTCTTGGGGACTCTCGAGGGGGATACGACCCCGATAAACTCATCTTT. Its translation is CALGDSRGGYDPDKLIF.

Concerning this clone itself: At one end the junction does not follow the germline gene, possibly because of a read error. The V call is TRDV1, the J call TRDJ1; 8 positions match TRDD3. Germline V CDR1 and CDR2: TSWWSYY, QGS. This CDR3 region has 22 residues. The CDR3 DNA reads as TGTGCTCTTGGCCACAAAGGGGCCGAGAGTGGGGGATGCACTGCTTACACCGATAAACCCATCTTC. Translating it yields CALGHKGAESGGCTAYTDKPIF.